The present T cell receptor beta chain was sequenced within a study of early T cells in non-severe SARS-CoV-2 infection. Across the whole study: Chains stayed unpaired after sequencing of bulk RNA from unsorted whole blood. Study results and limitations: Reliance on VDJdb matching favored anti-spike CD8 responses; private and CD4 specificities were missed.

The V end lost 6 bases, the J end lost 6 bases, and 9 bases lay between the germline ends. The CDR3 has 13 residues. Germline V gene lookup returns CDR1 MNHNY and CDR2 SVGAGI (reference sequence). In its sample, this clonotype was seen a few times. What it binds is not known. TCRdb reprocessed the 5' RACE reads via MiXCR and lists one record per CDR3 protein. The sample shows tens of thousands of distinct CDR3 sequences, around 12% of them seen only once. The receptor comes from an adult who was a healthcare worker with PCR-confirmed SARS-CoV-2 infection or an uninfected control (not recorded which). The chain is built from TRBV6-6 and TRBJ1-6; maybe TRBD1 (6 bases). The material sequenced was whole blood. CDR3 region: CASRDSGNSPLHF. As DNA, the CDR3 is TGTGCCAGCAGGGACAGCGGTAATTCACCCCTCCACTTT.